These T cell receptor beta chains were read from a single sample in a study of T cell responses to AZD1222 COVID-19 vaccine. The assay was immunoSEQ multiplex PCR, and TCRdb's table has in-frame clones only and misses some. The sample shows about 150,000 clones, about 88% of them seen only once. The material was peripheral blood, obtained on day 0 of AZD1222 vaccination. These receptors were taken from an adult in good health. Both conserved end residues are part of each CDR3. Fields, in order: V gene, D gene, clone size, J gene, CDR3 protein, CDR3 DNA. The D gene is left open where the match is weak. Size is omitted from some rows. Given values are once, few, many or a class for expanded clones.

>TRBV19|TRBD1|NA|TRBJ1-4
CASSRGQGPRRTTNEKLFF
TGTGCCAGTAGTAGAGGACAGGGACCAAGAAGGACGACTAATGAAAAACTGTTTTTT
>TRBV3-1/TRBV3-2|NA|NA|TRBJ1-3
CASSQRRVPGNTIYF
TGTGCCAGCAGCCAAAGGAGGGTCCCGGGGAACACCATATATTTT
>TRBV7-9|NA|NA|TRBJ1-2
CASSLELTYGYTF
TGTGCCAGCAGCTTAGAACTGACTTATGGCTACACCTTC
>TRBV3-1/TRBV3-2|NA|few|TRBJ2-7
CASSQVGGLNPHSEQYF
TGTGCCAGCAGCCAAGTTGGGGGATTAAATCCCCACTCCGAGCAGTACTTC
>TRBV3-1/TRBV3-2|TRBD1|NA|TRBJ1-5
CASSQRGQGKTQHF
TGTGCCAGCAGCCAAAGGGGACAGGGTAAGACCCAGCATTTT
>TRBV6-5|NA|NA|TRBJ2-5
CASSYSGPQETQYF
TGTGCCAGCAGTTACTCGGGACCTCAAGAGACCCAGTACTTC
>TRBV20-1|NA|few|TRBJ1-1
CSAKWEYGAFF
TGCAGTGCTAAATGGGAATACGGAGCTTTCTTT
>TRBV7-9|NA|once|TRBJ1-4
CASSLGRRDYNEKLFF
TGTGCCAGCAGCTTAGGGCGGAGAGACTATAATGAAAAACTGTTTTTT
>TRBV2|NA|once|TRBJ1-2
CASPRKEGDYGYTF
TGTGCCAGCCCTAGGAAAGAGGGCGACTATGGCTACACCTTC
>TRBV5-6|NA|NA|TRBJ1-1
CASYPQGRRNTEAFF
TGTGCCAGCTATCCTCAGGGAAGGAGGAACACTGAAGCTTTCTTT
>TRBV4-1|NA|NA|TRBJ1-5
CASSQDNPRQPQHF
TGCGCCAGCAGCCAAGATAATCCCAGGCAGCCCCAGCATTTT
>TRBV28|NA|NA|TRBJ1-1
CASSYWGGWHTEAFF
TGTGCCAGCAGCTACTGGGGCGGGTGGCACACTGAAGCTTTCTTT
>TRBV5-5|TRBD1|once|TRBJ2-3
CASSLVGQRTDTQYF
TGTGCCAGCAGCTTGGTGGGACAGCGCACAGATACGCAGTATTTT
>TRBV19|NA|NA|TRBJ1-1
CASSPTARGFNTEAFF
TGTGCCAGTAGTCCGACCGCCAGGGGCTTTAACACTGAAGCTTTCTTT
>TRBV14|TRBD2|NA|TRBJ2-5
CASSQGETSGQETQYF
TGTGCCAGCAGCCAAGGCGAGACTAGCGGACAAGAGACCCAGTACTTC
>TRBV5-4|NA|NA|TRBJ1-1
CASSLPGEGPEAFF
TGTGCCAGCAGCTTGCCTGGGGAAGGACCTGAAGCTTTCTTT
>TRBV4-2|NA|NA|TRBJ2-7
CASSQGLIADGGYEQYF
TGTGCCAGCAGCCAGGGCTTAATAGCGGATGGGGGCTACGAGCAGTACTTC
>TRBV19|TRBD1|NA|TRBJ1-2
CASSIPRGHGYTF
TGTGCCAGTAGTATACCCAGGGGGCACGGCTACACCTTC
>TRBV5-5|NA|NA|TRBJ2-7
CASSLDLTRYYEQYF
TGTGCCAGCAGCTTGGATTTAACCAGGTACTACGAGCAGTACTTC
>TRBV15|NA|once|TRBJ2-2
CATSRGVAANTGELFF
TGTGCCACCAGCAGAGGTGTAGCGGCGAACACCGGGGAGCTGTTTTTT
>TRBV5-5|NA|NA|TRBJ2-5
CASSDTWTQYF
TGTGCCAGCAGTGATACGTGGACCCAGTACTTC
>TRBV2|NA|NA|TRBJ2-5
CASNIQGAQETQYF
TGTGCCAGCAACATACAGGGTGCCCAAGAGACCCAGTACTTC
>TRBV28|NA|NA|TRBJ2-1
CASSLFGAGLHEQFF
TGTGCCAGCAGTTTATTCGGGGCCGGATTGCACGAGCAGTTCTTC
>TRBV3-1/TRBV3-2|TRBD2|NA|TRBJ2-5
CASSRSGRAIGETQYF
TGTGCCAGCAGCAGAAGCGGGAGGGCCATCGGGGAGACCCAGTACTTC
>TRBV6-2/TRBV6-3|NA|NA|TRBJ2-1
CASSYSSGLYNEQFF
TGTGCCAGCAGTTACTCCAGCGGGCTTTACAATGAGCAGTTCTTC
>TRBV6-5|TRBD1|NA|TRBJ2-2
CASRGTGDSGELFF
TGTGCCAGCAGGGGGACAGGGGATTCCGGGGAGCTGTTTTTT
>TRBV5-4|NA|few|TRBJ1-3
CASSFKGAGNTIYF
TGTGCCAGCAGCTTTAAGGGGGCTGGAAACACCATATATTTT
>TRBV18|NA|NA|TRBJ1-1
CASSPRRLNTEAFF
TGTGCCAGCTCACCGAGGCGGTTGAACACTGAAGCTTTCTTT
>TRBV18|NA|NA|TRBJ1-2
CASSPKQGGHGYTF
TGTGCCAGCTCACCAAAACAGGGTGGTCATGGCTACACCTTC
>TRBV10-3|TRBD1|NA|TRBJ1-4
CATAGTGLPTNEKLFF
TGTGCCACCGCTGGGACAGGGCTACCAACTAATGAAAAACTGTTTTTT
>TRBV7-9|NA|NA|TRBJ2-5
CASSLVGTEETQYF
TGTGCCAGCAGCTTAGTAGGGACCGAAGAGACCCAGTACTTC
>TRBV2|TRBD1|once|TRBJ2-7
CASSERLVGTGIYEQYF
TGTGCCAGCAGTGAACGCCTGGTCGGGACAGGAATCTACGAGCAGTACTTC
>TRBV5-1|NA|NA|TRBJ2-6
CASSLAIGAGANVLTF
TGCGCCAGCAGCTTGGCCATCGGGGCTGGGGCCAACGTCCTGACTTTC
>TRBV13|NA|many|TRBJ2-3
CASSLKEVTDTQYF
TGTGCCAGCAGCTTGAAGGAGGTAACAGATACGCAGTATTTT
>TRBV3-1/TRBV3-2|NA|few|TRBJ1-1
CASSLASATEAFF
TGTGCCAGCAGCCTGGCGAGTGCGACTGAAGCTTTCTTT
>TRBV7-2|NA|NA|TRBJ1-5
CASSFQGPIGGQPQHF
TGTGCCAGCAGCTTCCAGGGACCCATAGGCGGTCAGCCCCAGCATTTT
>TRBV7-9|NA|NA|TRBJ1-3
CASSRGNGNTIYF
TGTGCCAGCAGCAGGGGGAATGGAAACACCATATATTTT
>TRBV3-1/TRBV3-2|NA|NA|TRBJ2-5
CASSSSQNGETQYF
TGTGCCAGCAGCTCCAGCCAAAACGGAGAGACCCAGTACTTC
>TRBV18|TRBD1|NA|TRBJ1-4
CASSPLPRIGQGAEKLFF
TGTGCCAGCTCACCACTTCCGCGAATAGGACAGGGGGCTGAAAAACTGTTTTTT
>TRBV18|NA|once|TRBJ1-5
CASSPWGGQPQHF
TGTGCCAGCTCACCGTGGGGCGGTCAGCCCCAGCATTTT
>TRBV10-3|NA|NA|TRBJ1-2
CAISESTVGTYGYTF
TGTGCCATCAGTGAGTCGACGGTGGGGACCTATGGCTACACCTTC
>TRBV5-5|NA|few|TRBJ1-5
CASSLVQGVYQPQHF
TGTGCCAGCAGCTTGGTGCAGGGCGTTTATCAGCCCCAGCATTTT
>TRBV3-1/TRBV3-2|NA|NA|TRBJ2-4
CASSTSWIAKNIQYF
TGTGCCAGCAGCACGTCCTGGATAGCCAAAAACATTCAGTACTTC
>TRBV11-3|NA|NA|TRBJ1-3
CASSFSGNTIYF
TGTGCCAGCAGCTTCTCGGGAAACACCATATATTTT
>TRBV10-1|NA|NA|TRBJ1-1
CARKTNRDEAFF
TGCGCCAGGAAAACCAACAGGGATGAAGCTTTCTTT
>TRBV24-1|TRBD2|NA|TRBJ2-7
CATSTSGHPYEQYF
TGTGCCACCAGCACTAGCGGGCACCCTTACGAGCAGTACTTC
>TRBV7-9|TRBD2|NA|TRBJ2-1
CASSLELAGGYNEQFF
TGTGCCAGCAGCTTAGAACTAGCGGGAGGTTACAATGAGCAGTTCTTC
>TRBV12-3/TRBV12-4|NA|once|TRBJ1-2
CASVRHTEGGYTF
TGTGCCAGCGTTAGACACACAGAAGGCGGCTACACCTTC
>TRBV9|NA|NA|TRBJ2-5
CASSSQKRSGETQYF
TGTGCCAGCAGCTCGCAAAAGCGCTCGGGAGAGACCCAGTACTTC
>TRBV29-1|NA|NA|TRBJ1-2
CSVASGHYGYTF
TGCAGCGTTGCTTCAGGGCACTATGGCTACACCTTC
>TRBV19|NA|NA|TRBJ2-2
CASSPRGQGTGELFF
TGTGCCAGTAGTCCCAGGGGCCAGGGCACCGGGGAGCTGTTTTTT
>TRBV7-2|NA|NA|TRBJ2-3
CASSLFTDTQYF
TGTGCCAGCAGCTTATTTACAGATACGCAGTATTTT
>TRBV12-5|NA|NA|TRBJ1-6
CASGLGTVDNSPLHF
TGTGCTAGTGGTCTCGGAACGGTAGATAATTCACCCCTCCACTTT
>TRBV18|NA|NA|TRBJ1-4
CASSPYNLATNEKLFF
TGTGCCAGCTCACCATACAACCTTGCAACTAATGAAAAACTGTTTTTT
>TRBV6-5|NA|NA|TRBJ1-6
CASSHGSSYNSPLHF
TGTGCCAGCAGCCATGGAAGCTCCTATAATTCACCCCTCCACTTT
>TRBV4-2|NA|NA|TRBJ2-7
CASSHERGADEQYF
TGTGCCAGCAGCCACGAACGGGGGGCGGACGAGCAGTACTTC
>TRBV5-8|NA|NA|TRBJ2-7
CASSLEPLGLSYEQYF
TGTGCCAGCAGCTTGGAGCCCTTGGGGCTCTCCTACGAGCAGTACTTC
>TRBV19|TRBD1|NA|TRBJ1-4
CASSLTGGENEKLFF
TGTGCCAGTAGTCTCACAGGGGGAGAGAATGAAAAACTGTTTTTT
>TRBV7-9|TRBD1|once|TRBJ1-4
CASSLDRGREKLFF
TGTGCCAGCAGCTTAGACAGGGGGCGTGAAAAACTGTTTTTT
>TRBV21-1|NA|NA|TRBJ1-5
CASSKERQPQHF
TGTGCCAGCAGCAAAGAGAGGCAGCCCCAGCATTTT